The next 15 T cell receptor beta chains were all read from a single sample in a study of T cell responses to AZD1222 COVID-19 vaccine. Only in-frame clones appear in the TCRdb table, and some are missing; sequencing was by immunoSEQ multiplex PCR. Altogether 95,000 to 150,000 clones are present, 86% being singletons, with the ten largest covering 2.5% to 3.5%. The sample in question was peripheral blood, obtained 28 days after the second AZD1222 dose. The receptors derive from an adult who received the AZD1222 COVID-19 vaccine.

This chain uses TRBV5-5 with TRBJ2-6; D call uncertain. V lost 0 bases, J lost 2 bases, and 6 bases lay in between. The V gene's germline CDR1 is SGHKS and CDR2 YYEKEE (reference sequence). The CDR3 runs 15 residues. CDR3 coding DNA: TGTGCCAGCAGCTTGGTCAGTCCTGGGGCCAACGTCCTGACTTTC. The encoded protein is CASSLVSPGANVLTF. Looking up the rest from reference TRBV5-5 and TRBJ2-6 gives the full variable domain: DAGVTQSPTHLIKTRGQQVTLRCSPISGHKSVSWYQQVLGQGPQFIFQYYEKEERGRGNFPDRFSARQFPNYSSELNVNALLLGDSALYLCASSLVSPGANVLTFGAGSRLTVL.

This rearrangement joins TRBV5-1 to TRBJ1-4; D may be TRBD1 (5 bases). Trimming took 0 bases from V and 8 from J, leaving 14 bases between them. Germline lookup yields CDR1 SGHRS and CDR2 YFSETQ. CDR3 length: 15 residues. The CDR3, as DNA: TGCGCCAGCAGCTTGGCCGGGAGGGGCCAGGAAAAACTGTTTTTT. Its translation is CASSLAGRGQEKLFF.

This chain joins TRBV11-3 and TRBJ2-7; D perhaps matches TRBD2 (6 bases). CDR3 length: 13 amino acids. Germline assignment: CDR1 SGHNT and CDR2 YENEEA. V was cut by 5 bases and J by 5 bases, with 13 bases left in between. This chain's CDR3 is CASSPGTYNEQYF. The CDR3 DNA is TGTGCCAGCAGCCCCGGGACTTACAACGAGCAGTACTTC.

The rearrangement joins TRBV15 to TRBJ1-2; D may be TRBD1 (5 bases). The CDR3 length is 15 residues. V lost 0 bases and J 8 bases, leaving 16 bases between the germline ends. Germline assignment: CDR1 LNHNV and CDR2 YYDKDF (reference sequence). The CDR3 reads CATSRDQGLQGGYTF. As DNA, the CDR3 is TGTGCCACCAGCAGAGATCAGGGCTTACAAGGCGGCTACACCTTC.

This chain links TRBV7-2 with TRBJ2-7, with 11 nucleotides matching TRBD2. CDR3 size: 15 residues. CDR1 is SGHTA, CDR2 FQGNSA, per germline. Trimming took 0 bases from V and 3 from J; bases not matched to a gene: 1. The chain's CDR3 is CASSLALAGVYEQYF. CDR3 coding DNA: TGTGCCAGCAGCTTAGCACTAGCGGGGGTCTACGAGCAGTACTTC.

The chain links TRBV30 to TRBJ1-5, with unresolved D. The CDR3 covers 14 residues. Trimming pared 2 bases from V and 0 bases from J, leaving 8 bases between. The germline gives CDR1 GTSNPN, CDR2 SVGIG (reference sequence). The CDR3 sequence: CAWSPPYSNQPQHF. CDR3 bases: TGTGCCTGGAGTCCCCCTTATAGCAATCAGCCCCAGCATTTT.

The chain employs TRBV18 and TRBJ1-1, with 7 bases aligning to TRBD1. CDR3 length: 14 residues. Germline CDR1 KGHSH, CDR2 LQKENI. The V and J ends lost 6 bases and 4 bases, in that order; junction bases with no gene match: 8. The CDR3 sequence: CASSGQGGVTEAFF. DNA of the CDR3: TGTGCCAGCTCGGGGCAGGGGGGTGTCACTGAAGCTTTCTTT.

The chain has TRBV6-5 and TRBJ1-3; D is undetermined. Trimming pared 6 bases from V and 4 bases from J, leaving 16 bases between. Germline V CDR1 and CDR2: MNHEY, SVGAGI. The CDR3 is 15 amino acids. In DNA form, the CDR3 reads TGTGCCAGCAGAACTCCAGAAGGAGCGGGAAACACCATATATTTT. Encoded protein: CASRTPEGAGNTIYF.

V usage is TRBV18 and J usage is TRBJ2-5, with a weak D call TRBD2 (5 bases). The CDR3 spans 14 residues. Germline loops: CDR1 KGHSH, CDR2 LQKENI. V gave up 3 bases and J gave up 4 bases, with 12 bases separating them. CDR3 protein: CASSPGGTGETQYF. DNA of the CDR3: TGTGCCAGCTCACCCGGAGGAACGGGAGAGACCCAGTACTTC.

The chain links TRBV30 to TRBJ1-1, with D possibly TRBD1 on 6 matching bases. The CDR3 is 12 residues long. Germline lookup yields CDR1 GTSNPN and CDR2 SVGIG (reference sequence). V lost 2 bases and J lost 10, with 14 bases in between. This CDR3 reads CAWSSGASVAFF. CDR3 coding DNA: TGTGCCTGGAGTTCGGGGGCTAGTGTAGCTTTCTTT.

This chain uses TRBV6-5 with TRBJ2-1; TRBD1 aligns across 7 bases. Germline assignment: CDR1 MNHEY and CDR2 SVGAGI. V dropped 6 bases and J dropped 10; count of bases not matched to a gene: 9. CDR3 size: 13 residues. CDR3 sequence: CASRMGQFIEQFF. The CDR3 region has the DNA TGTGCCAGCAGAATGGGACAGTTTATAGAGCAGTTCTTC.

This clone came up once. The gene calls are TRBV30 and TRBJ1-2, with a weak D call TRBD1 (6 bases). There are 15 residues in the CDR3. The germline gives CDR1 GTSNPN, CDR2 SVGIG (reference sequence). The V gene lost 3 bases and the J gene lost 1 base, with 15 bases spanning the gap. In DNA form, the CDR3 reads TGTGCCTGGAGCGACGGACAGCTTCTTAACTATGGCTACACCTTC. Amino acids: CAWSDGQLLNYGYTF.

The genes are TRBV4-1 and TRBJ1-5; 8 nucleotides agree with TRBD1. The CDR3 loop spans 16 amino acids. Trimming removed 0 bases from V and 6 bases from J; junction bases left unmatched: 7. The V gene's germline CDR1 is MGHRA and CDR2 YSYEKL. This chain's CDR3 is CASSQDLTGGGQPQHF. The DNA for the CDR3 is TGCGCCAGCAGCCAAGATCTTACAGGGGGTGGTCAGCCCCAGCATTTT.

The chain joins TRBV7-9 to TRBJ2-7; 7 positions agree with TRBD1. V trimming: 4 bases; J trimming: 1 base; junction bases outside the gene matches: 7. The CDR3 length is 15 residues. Germline CDR1 reads SEHNR; CDR2 reads FQNEAQ (reference sequence). CDR3 sequence (DNA): TGTGCCAGCAGCTATGGACAGGATCCTTCCTACGAGCAGTACTTC. Amino acid sequence: CASSYGQDPSYEQYF.

The chain links TRBV9 to TRBJ1-1; no definite D call. Germline V gene lookup returns CDR1 SGDLS and CDR2 YYNGEE. This CDR3 is 15 amino acids long. Trimming pared 6 bases from V and 0 bases from J, leaving 15 bases between. CDR3 nucleotides: TGTGCCAGCATCCCCGGTGATGTGATGAACACTGAAGCTTTCTTT. Protein product: CASIPGDVMNTEAFF.